Sequencing of this T cell receptor beta chain was carried out in a study of T-cell reconstitution after alpha-beta-depleted transplantation in children. Unique molecular identifiers featured in how the TCRbeta library was prepared. TCRdb reprocessed the PCR reads with MiXCR, giving one entry per CDR3 protein. The sample lists approximately 50,000 distinct CDR3 sequences, 50% to 55% occurring once. The CDR3 runs to 14 residues. Germline CDR1 SEHNR, CDR2 FQNEAQ (reference sequence). V was cut by 5 bases and J by 2 bases, with 12 bases left in between. The source is a boy under two years old with SCID, due to receive a stem cell transplant. The rearrangement joins TRBV7-9 to TRBJ1-2; no firm D call. Here the sequenced sample was peripheral blood, taken before TCRalphabeta/CD19-depleted stem cell transplant. CDR3 in DNA: TGTGCCAGCAGCAGTCGGGAAGGAAACTATGGCTACACCTTC. Protein sequence: CASSSREGNYGYTF.